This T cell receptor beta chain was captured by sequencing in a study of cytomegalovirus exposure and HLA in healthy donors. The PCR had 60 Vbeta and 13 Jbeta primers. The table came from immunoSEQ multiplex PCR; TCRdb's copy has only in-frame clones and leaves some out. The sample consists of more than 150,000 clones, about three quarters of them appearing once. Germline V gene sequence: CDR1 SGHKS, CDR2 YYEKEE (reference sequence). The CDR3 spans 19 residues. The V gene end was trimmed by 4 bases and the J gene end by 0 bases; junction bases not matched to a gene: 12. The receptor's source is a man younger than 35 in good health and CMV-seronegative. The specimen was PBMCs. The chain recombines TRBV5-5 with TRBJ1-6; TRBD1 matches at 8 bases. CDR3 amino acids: CASSPLSGQGASYNSPLHF. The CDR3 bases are TGTGCCAGCAGCCCCCTCTCAGGACAGGGTGCCTCCTATAATTCACCCCTCCACTTT.